This T cell receptor (beta chain) derives from a study of blood T cell repertoires in COVID-19. Study at large: Both acute and convalescent COVID-19 samples were obtained from the United States, Italy and Spain.

Methods used by the authors: Reference gene primer amplification gave nucleated cell count estimates. TCRdb's copy holds only in-frame clones and misses some; the assay was immunoSEQ multiplex PCR. V and J calls and clone size are those listed in that table; D and trimming were worked out from the DNA. The sample lists about 60,000 clones, 80% to 85% occurring once. Per the germline V gene, CDR1 is PRHDT and CDR2 is FYEKMQ (reference sequence). V was pared by 5 bases and J by 4 bases, with 6 bases of the junction left unmatched. This CDR3 is 15 amino acids long. Enrolment of Seattle patients took place during active infection, and they were followed longitudinally.

The receptor comes from a man under 40 with COVID-19, enrolled during active disease. The sample was peripheral blood. The chain couples TRBV13 to TRBJ2-7, with 12 bases lining up with TRBD1. The CDR3 DNA reads TGTGCCAGCAGCCCGGGACAGGGGGCCCTTTACGAGCAGTACTTC. Its translation: CASSPGQGALYEQYF.